This T cell receptor beta chain was obtained from a study of cytomegalovirus exposure and HLA in healthy donors. Clones were read by immunoSEQ multiplex PCR, and TCRdb kept only the in-frame ones, dropping some. The table shows about 240,000 clones, with approximately 86% occurring only once. Trimming removed 5 bases from V and 4 bases from J; junction bases left unmatched: 11. This CDR3 comprises 15 residues. Per germline, CDR1 MNHNS and CDR2 SASEGT. Specimen: PBMCs. The TCR comes from a woman aged 25 to 39 in good health and CMV-seropositive. V and J are TRBV6-1 and TRBJ2-7; 7 bases match TRBD1. The CDR3 bases are TGTGCCAGCAGTAAGGGACAGAATGTTGATTACGAGCAGTACTTC. Amino acid sequence: CASSKGQNVDYEQYF.